The count of the clone carrying this TCR beta chain is one. Its matching antigen is unknown. The data stem from a study of T cell repertoires in cytomegalovirus infection. Study information: The authors relied on CMV epitopes, both recently identified HLA-C-restricted and well-studied HLA-B-restricted. Matching HLA type and CMV infection were both indicated by public TCR beta signatures. Study outcomes and limitations: The response measured ex vivo was dominated by TCR beta clonotypes (HLA-C-restricted and CMV-specific). Public TCR beta family frequency separated CMV-and-HLA carriers, including in an independent cohort.

One entry per CDR3 protein, called by TCRdb with MiXCR from the reads. Among 450,000 to 600,000 distinct CDR3 sequences, 42% were seen once, and the ten largest hold around 44%. The sample here was cultured PBMCs, taken from culture after CMV antigen stimulation. The receptor's source is a human donor in good health (CMV status not recorded). Some clones in this sample may be carry-over from other donors' samples.

CDR3 region: CASSRVVARGVSEQFF. The DNA of the CDR3 is TGTGCCAGCAGTAGGGTTGTGGCCCGGGGGGTTAGTGAGCAGTTCTTC. The chain recombines TRBV6-8 with TRBJ2-1; 7 bases agree with TRBD2. Losses at the gene ends were 5 bases for V and 9 bases for J; bases not matched to a gene: 16. The CDR3 has 16 residues. CDR1 is MNHGY, CDR2 SAAAGT, per germline.